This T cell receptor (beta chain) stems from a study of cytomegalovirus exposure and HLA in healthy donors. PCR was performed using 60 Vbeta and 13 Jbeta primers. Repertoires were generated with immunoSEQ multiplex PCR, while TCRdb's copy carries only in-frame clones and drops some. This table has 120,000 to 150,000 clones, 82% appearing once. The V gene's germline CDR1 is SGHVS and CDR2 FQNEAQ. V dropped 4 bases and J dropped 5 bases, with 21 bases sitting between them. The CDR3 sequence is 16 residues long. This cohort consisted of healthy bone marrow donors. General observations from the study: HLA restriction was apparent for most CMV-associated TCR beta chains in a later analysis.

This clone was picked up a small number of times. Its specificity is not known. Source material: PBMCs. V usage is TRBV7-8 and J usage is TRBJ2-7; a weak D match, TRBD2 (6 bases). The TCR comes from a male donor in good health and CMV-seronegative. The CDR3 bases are TGTGCCAGCAGCTCCCACTCTTGGGGGGACGACCACGAGCAGTACTTC. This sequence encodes CASSSHSWGDDHEQYF.